Listed here is a single T cell receptor beta chain. Its antigen specificity is not known. No much larger clonotype is one base removed from it; base qualities were not supplied. The data belong to a study of OX40 agonist ivuxolimab in advanced cancers. About the full investigation: Ivuxolimab was an agonistic, fully human IgG2 monoclonal antibody directed against OX40 (CD134), a costimulatory receptor. Intravenous ivuxolimab was administered to patients every 2 weeks at six dose levels: 0.01, 0.1, 0.3, 1.5, 3 and 10 mg/kg. Of the approximately 50 dose-escalation patients, hepatocellular carcinoma was present in some 19, melanoma in approximately 15, renal cell carcinoma in 9 and head and neck cancer in 9. In the dose-escalation cohort, around 80% of patients were male, and the mean age was around 60 years with a range of about 20 to 80. Patients were allowed to have had prior anti-PD-1, anti-PD-L1 or anti-CTLA-4 therapy, and 40% of the dose-escalation patients had previously received checkpoint inhibitors. Three dose-escalation patients achieved partial responses, one with hepatocellular carcinoma and two with cutaneous melanoma. Peripheral TCRbeta sequencing was intended to test whether TCR sequence diversity was altered and clonal T-cell expansion was caused by ivuxolimab. The paper covers the monotherapy dose-escalation part of the phase I ivuxolimab trial, which included N of about 56 patients.

Germline trimming amounts to 4 bases on V and 5 bases on J, with 8 as the count of junction bases outside the gene matches. The CDR3, from cysteine to phenylalanine, totals 14 residues. Just CDR3 DNA is preserved here, 42 bases in frame from base 1. CDR1 and CDR2 are drawn from the germline V gene: SGHRS, YFSETQ. Patients with autoimmune disease history or receiving systemic immunosuppression were excluded from the trial. Peripheral blood for TCR sequencing was collected from all dose cohorts at baseline, on cycle 4 day 1, and on cycle 7 day 1. Samples were obtained from an open-label, multicenter, first-in-human phase I dose-escalation trial of ivuxolimab. Adults with locally advanced or metastatic melanoma, renal cell carcinoma, hepatocellular carcinoma or head and neck squamous cell carcinoma were enrolled in the trial. Before TCR sequencing, CD4+ T cells and CD8+ T cells from peripheral blood were sorted into separate populations.

To sequence the TCRbeta CDR3 region, genomic DNA was isolated from the sorted cells. TCRbeta CDR3 regions were sequenced using the immunoSEQ Assay. TCRdb took this table from immuneACCESS and kept in-frame rearrangements with V and J called. Such tables lack part of the clones; where checked against another copy, unresolved V genes explain under half of the gap, and the rest is unexplained. Present in this sample are 100,000 or so clones, 92% of which were seen just once. The ten largest clones take up about 3% of the sample. Broad study findings and their caveats: At doses of 0.1 to 3.0 mg/kg, clonal expansion of both CD4+ and CD8+ blood T cells was observed from baseline to week 6. Partial responders in the 0.1-3.0 mg/kg groups had among the lowest normalized peripheral clonal expansion, especially among CD8+ T cells. Low levels of normalized T-cell clonal expansion were also seen in some patients who did not respond. The antigen specificity of the clonally expanded peripheral T cells was not determined. After ivuxolimab, CD8+ T cells had more expanded clones than CD4+ T cells on average.

The chain is assembled from TRBV5-1 and TRBJ2-7, and 8 junction bases match TRBD1. Sequences were derived from CD4+ or CD8+ T cells sorted from blood, sampled in a trial of the OX40 agonist ivuxolimab. This sequence originates from an adult with an advanced solid tumor such as melanoma, head and neck, liver or kidney cancer. The DNA sequence is given as TGCGCCAGCAGCCCTACCGGACAGGGCCACGAGCAGTACTTC. Protein translation: CASSPTGQGHEQYF.